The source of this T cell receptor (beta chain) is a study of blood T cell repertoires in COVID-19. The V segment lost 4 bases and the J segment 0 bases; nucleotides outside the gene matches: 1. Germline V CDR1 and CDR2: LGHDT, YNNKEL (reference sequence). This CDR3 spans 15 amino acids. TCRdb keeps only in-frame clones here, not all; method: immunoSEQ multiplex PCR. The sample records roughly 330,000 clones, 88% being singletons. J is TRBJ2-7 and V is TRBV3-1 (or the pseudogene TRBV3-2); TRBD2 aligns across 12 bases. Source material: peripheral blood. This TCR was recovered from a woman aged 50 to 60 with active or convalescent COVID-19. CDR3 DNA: TGTGCCAGCAGCCCACTAGCGGGAGGCTCCTACGAGCAGTACTTC. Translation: CASSPLAGGSYEQYF.